One sample yielded the 25 T cell receptor beta chains listed below, sequenced in a study of CD8 T cells in Susac syndrome. The RNA, about 0.5 to 1 ug, was put through reverse transcription using random hexamers. MiXCR, applied by TCRdb to the immunoSEQ multiplex PCR reads, yields one record per CDR3 protein. The sample has fewer than 60,000 distinct CDR3 sequences, 95% seen once. The specimen sequenced was CD8+ T cells from PBMCs. These receptors were obtained from a human donor with Susac syndrome.

V and J are TRBV4-1 and TRBJ2-7; D ambiguous. CDR3 length: 12 amino acids. Trimming left V 3 bases short and J 7 bases short, with 10 bases between. Germline V gene data show CDR1 as MGHRA and CDR2 as YSYEKL. The DNA of the CDR3 is TGCGCCAGCAGCCAGACTTACAAGGAGCAGTACTTC. Its translation: CASSQTYKEQYF.

J is TRBJ2-1 and V is TRBV20-1, with D uncertain. This CDR3 spans 16 amino acids. From germline, CDR1 is DFQATT and CDR2 SNEGSKA (reference sequence). The germline V and J ends were trimmed by 1 base and 3 bases, with 16 bases remaining between them. In nucleotides, the CDR3 is TGCAGTGCTAGAGGCCCCTCGGCACTTGACTACAATGAGCAGTTCTTC. Amino acids: CSARGPSALDYNEQFF.

The chain joins TRBV25-1 to TRBJ1-1; D gene unclear. Deletions cut 7 bases from V and 7 bases from J, with 10 bases between. The CDR3 runs to 11 residues. Germline-derived CDR1 and CDR2 are MGHDK and SYGVNS. The CDR3 protein is CASTPGDEAFF. Written as DNA, the CDR3 is TGTGCCAGCACCCCCGGGGATGAAGCTTTCTTT. Based on the CDR3 plus reference TRBV25-1 and TRBJ1-1, the full variable domain is EADIYQTPRYLVIGTGKKITLECSQTMGHDKMYWYQQDPGMELHLIHYSYGVNSTEKGDLSSESTVSRIRTEHFPLTLESARPSHTSQYLCASTPGDEAFFGQGTRLTVV.

This rearrangement joins TRBV24-1 to TRBJ2-1; TRBD1 matches 8 bases. Germline CDR1 KGHDR, CDR2 SFDVKD. This CDR3 spans 15 amino acids. After removal of 3 bases from V and 7 bases from J, the junction contained 7 bases not matched to a gene. The CDR3 sequence is CATSDPGQGRNEQFF. The CDR3 DNA sequence: TGTGCCACCAGTGATCCCGGACAGGGTAGGAATGAGCAGTTCTTC.

The rearrangement joins TRBV29-1 to TRBJ1-2; 9 bases agree with TRBD1. Losses at the gene ends were 3 bases for V and 0 bases for J; bases not matched to a gene: 8. The CDR3 has 16 amino acids. Per the germline V gene, CDR1 is SQVTM and CDR2 is ANQGSEA. CDR3 in DNA: TGCAGCGTTGAGTATTTGGACAGGGGCCCTAACTATGGCTACACCTTC. Its translation is CSVEYLDRGPNYGYTF. Drawing the rest from reference TRBV29-1 and TRBJ1-2, the complete variable domain is SAVISQKPSRDICQRGTSLTIQCQVDSQVTMMFWYRQQPGQSLTLIATANQGSEATYESGFVIDKFPISRPNLTFSTLTVSNMSPEDSSIYLCSVEYLDRGPNYGYTFGSGTRLTVV.

This chain links TRBV20-1 with TRBJ2-1; TRBD1 matches at 9 bases. The CDR3 is made up of 15 amino acids. The V and J ends lost 6 bases and 8 bases, in that order; junction bases with no gene match: 14. Germline loops: CDR1 DFQATT, CDR2 SNEGSKA (reference sequence). The CDR3 spells CSARTGTGRMDEQFF. The CDR3 nucleotides read TGCAGTGCACGGACGGGGACAGGGAGAATGGATGAGCAGTTCTTC.

The chain uses TRBV11-2 and TRBJ1-1; 8 bases match TRBD1. CDR3 length: 15 residues. Germline CDR1 reads SGHAT; CDR2 reads FQNNGV. The junction had 6 bases not matched to a gene; V was cut back by 6 bases and J by 0 bases. CDR3 sequence: CASRPPDRVNTEAFF. The CDR3 bases are TGTGCCAGCAGACCTCCGGACAGGGTGAACACTGAAGCTTTCTTT.

Here the CDR3 reads CASSSFWNNQPQHF. The CDR3 DNA sequence: TGTGCCAGTAGTTCGTTTTGGAACAATCAGCCCCAGCATTTT. The V gene is TRBV19, the J gene TRBJ1-5, with no clear D. Germline CDR1 and CDR2: LNHDA and SQIVND (reference sequence). This CDR3 has 14 amino acids. The ends were cut back, 5 bases at V and 3 bases at J, with 11 bases in the middle.

This sequence joins TRBV27 and TRBJ2-4, with a weak D call TRBD1 (5 bases). V shed 8 bases and J shed 6 bases, with 8 bases lying between them. Germline V gene sequence: CDR1 MNHEY, CDR2 SMNVEV (reference sequence). This CDR3 spans 11 amino acids. The CDR3, as DNA: TGTGCCAGCTTCCAGGGAAACATTCAGTACTTC. Its protein product is CASFQGNIQYF.

The chain recombines TRBV29-1 with TRBJ1-1, with D uncertain. The CDR3 is made up of 14 amino acids. Germline CDR1 is SQVTM and CDR2 is ANQGSEA. V lost 7 bases to trimming and J lost 2 bases, with 17 bases between them. CDR3 loop: CSGAIYGSNTEAFF. In DNA form, the CDR3 reads TGCAGCGGCGCTATATACGGATCAAACACTGAAGCTTTCTTT.

This sequence joins TRBV7-3 and TRBJ2-2; D gene unclear. Germline V gene lookup returns CDR1 SGHTA and CDR2 FQGTGA. V was cut by 2 bases and J by 3 bases, with 4 bases left in between. CDR3 length: 13 residues. CDR3 in DNA: TGTGCCAGCAGCTTACAGGACACCGGGGAGCTGTTTTTT. Protein sequence: CASSLQDTGELFF.

Only one count was recorded for this clonotype. The chain recombines TRBV29-1 with TRBJ1-1, with 9 bases that match TRBD1. Germline lookup yields CDR1 SQVTM and CDR2 ANQGSEA. The CDR3 totals 13 residues. V was pared by 4 bases and J by 7 bases, with 7 bases of the junction left unmatched. The CDR3 spells CSVAPRQGVEAFF. CDR3 bases: TGCAGCGTTGCTCCGCGACAGGGGGTTGAAGCTTTCTTT.

CDR3 region: CSAPQDPYNSPLHF. In DNA form, the CDR3 reads TGCAGTGCTCCCCAGGACCCGTATAATTCACCCCTCCACTTT. The V call is TRBV20-1, the J call TRBJ1-6; unclear D gene. Trimming stripped 5 bases from V and 4 bases from J, with 12 bases between. The CDR3 extends over 14 amino acids. The V gene's germline CDR1 is DFQATT and CDR2 SNEGSKA (reference sequence).

This clonotype was found once. The chain has TRBV29-1 and TRBJ1-1; no clear D. Trimming removed 2 bases from V and 5 bases from J, with 9 bases in between. The germline CDR1 and CDR2 sequences are SQVTM and ANQGSEA. CDR3 size: 12 residues. As DNA, the CDR3 is TGCAGCGTTGAATTATACGGGACTGAAGCTTTCTTT. Encoded protein: CSVELYGTEAFF.

This chain's CDR3 is CSVPAGGNTGELFF. In nucleotides, the CDR3 is TGCAGCGTACCCGCGGGTGGAAACACCGGGGAGCTGTTTTTT. The V and J genes are TRBV29-1 and TRBJ2-2, with a possible D match to TRBD2 (5 bases). Trimming pared 6 bases from V and 2 bases from J, leaving 13 bases between. There are 14 residues in the CDR3. Per the germline V gene, CDR1 is SQVTM and CDR2 is ANQGSEA.

With regard to this clonotype: One end of the junction does not line up with germline, which may come from a read error. V and J are TRBV4-3 and TRBJ2-3; 9 bases match TRBD1. Germline V gene sequence: CDR1 LGHNA, CDR2 YSLEER. The CDR3 covers 16 residues. In DNA form, the CDR3 reads TGCGCCAGCAGCCAAGAAAGGGACAGGGTTACAGACACGCAGTATTTT. Its translation is CASSQERDRVTDTQYF.

This chain links TRBV30 with TRBJ2-5; 11 bases match TRBD2. CDR1 and CDR2 from the germline V gene are GTSNPN and SVGIG (reference sequence). The J segment lost 3 bases and the V segment lost 1 base, leaving 10 bases of the junction unmatched. CDR3 length equals 17 residues. DNA for the CDR3: TGTGCCTGGAGTGCCCAACCTCCGACTAGCGGGAAAGAGACCCAGTACTTC. This gives the protein CAWSAQPPTSGKETQYF.

This clonotype was seen more than once but under ten times. The J gene is TRBJ1-1, the V gene TRBV30; possible D gene TRBD1, 6 bases. CDR1 and CDR2 (germline): GTSNPN, SVGIG (reference sequence). Trimming left V 0 bases short and J 4 bases short, with 6 bases between. The CDR3 spans 12 residues. CDR3 bases: TGTGCCTGGAGTGTAGGGGGCACTGAAGCTTTCTTT. Its protein is CAWSVGGTEAFF. The full variable domain, in which reference TRBV30 and TRBJ1-1 provide the parts outside the CDR3, is SQTIHQWPATLVQPVGSPLSLECTVEGTSNPNLYWYRQAAGRGLQLLFYSVGIGQISSEVPQNLSASRPQDRQFILSSKKLLLSDSGFYLCAWSVGGTEAFFGQGTRLTVV.

The chain couples TRBV6-2 or TRBV6-3 to TRBJ1-2, with D possibly matching TRBD1 (5 bases). Trimming pared 2 bases from V and 8 bases from J, leaving 15 bases between. Germline values: CDR1 MNHEY, CDR2 SVGEGT. The CDR3 totals 14 residues. In nucleotides, the CDR3 is TGTGCCAGCAGTTACCCAGACAGACTTTGGGGCTACACCTTC. Its translation is CASSYPDRLWGYTF.

The rearrangement links TRBV29-1 to TRBJ2-3; D gene unclear. The CDR3 spans 13 residues. Germline V gives CDR1 SQVTM, CDR2 ANQGSEA. Trimming cost V 0 bases and J 5 bases, with 9 bases left between them. The CDR3 is CSVEDLAEDTQYF. DNA for the CDR3: TGCAGCGTTGAAGATCTTGCGGAAGATACGCAGTATTTT.

This clonotype was detected only once. As DNA, the CDR3 is TGTGCCAGCAGCTTTAGGGGCCCTGAAGCTTTCTTT. Its protein is CASSFRGPEAFF. J is TRBJ1-1 and V is TRBV7-9; D possibly corresponds to TRBD1 (5 bases). V was clipped by 3 bases and J by 6 bases, with 8 bases between them. The CDR3 consists of 12 residues. Germline values: CDR1 SEHNR, CDR2 FQNEAQ (reference sequence).

This chain uses TRBV6-6 with TRBJ2-1; D unresolved. V was pared by 7 bases and J by 6 bases, with 16 bases between. Germline lookup yields CDR1 MNHNY and CDR2 SVGAGI (reference sequence). The length of the CDR3 is 14 residues. This chain's CDR3 is CASITASGSNEQFF. The CDR3 DNA is TGTGCCAGCATTACGGCTAGTGGGTCCAATGAGCAGTTCTTC.

The CDR3 protein is CATSGDTGELFF. The DNA for the CDR3 is TGTGCCACCAGTGGAGACACCGGGGAGCTGTTTTTT. The V and J genes are TRBV24-1 and TRBJ2-2, with D unresolved. Between the trimmed V and J ends, which lost 5 bases and 3 bases, there was a span of 3 bases. Germline lookup yields CDR1 KGHDR and CDR2 SFDVKD. The CDR3 is made up of 12 amino acids.

V is TRBV29-1 and J is TRBJ2-7; the match to TRBD1 covers 9 bases. The ends lost 3 bases at V and 2 bases at J; junction bases unmatched: 5. This CDR3 has 14 amino acids. Germline assignment: CDR1 SQVTM and CDR2 ANQGSEA. Written as DNA, the CDR3 is TGCAGCGTTGACTCCGGGACAGGGACCTACGAGCAGTACTTC. This encodes CSVDSGTGTYEQYF.

The V and J genes are TRBV29-1 and TRBJ2-7; the D call may be TRBD1 or TRBD2 (5 bases each). Deletions cut 5 bases from V and 2 bases from J, with 19 bases between. This CDR3 is 15 amino acids long. CDR1 and CDR2 from the germline V gene are SQVTM and ANQGSEA. CDR3 loop: CSVLLRDRSPYEQYF. CDR3 in DNA: TGCAGCGTTCTCTTGAGGGACCGATCTCCCTACGAGCAGTACTTC.